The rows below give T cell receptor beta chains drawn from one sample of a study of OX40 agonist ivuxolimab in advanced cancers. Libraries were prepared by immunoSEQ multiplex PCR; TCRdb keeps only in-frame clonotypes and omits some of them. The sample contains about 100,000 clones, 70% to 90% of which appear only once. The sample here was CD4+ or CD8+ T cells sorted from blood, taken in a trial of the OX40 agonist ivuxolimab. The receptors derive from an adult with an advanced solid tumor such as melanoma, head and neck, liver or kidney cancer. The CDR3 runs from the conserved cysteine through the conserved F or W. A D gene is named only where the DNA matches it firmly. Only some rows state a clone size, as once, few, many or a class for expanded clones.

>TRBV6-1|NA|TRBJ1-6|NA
CASTTGGAVGSPLHF
TGTGCCAGCACTACGGGGGGGGCCGTGGGTTCACCCCTCCACTTT
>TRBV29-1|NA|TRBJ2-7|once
CSCGTSYEQYF
TGCAGCTGCGGCACTTCCTACGAGCAGTACTTC
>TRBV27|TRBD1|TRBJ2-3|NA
CASSPRSQGGDTQYF
TGTGCCAGCAGTCCGAGGTCACAGGGGGGAGATACGCAGTATTTT
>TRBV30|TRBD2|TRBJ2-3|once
CAWSREGGSRGDTQYF
TGTGCCTGGAGCCGAGAGGGAGGGTCCCGGGGAGATACGCAGTATTTT
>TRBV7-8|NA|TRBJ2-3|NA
CASAALDTQYF
TGTGCCAGCGCCGCCCTGGATACGCAGTATTTT
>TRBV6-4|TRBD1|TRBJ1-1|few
CARRQGTEAFF
TGTGCCAGGAGACAGGGGACTGAAGCTTTCTTT
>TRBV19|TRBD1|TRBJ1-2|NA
CASSTDRGDSGYTF
TGTGCCAGTAGTACGGACAGGGGGGATTCTGGCTACACCTTC
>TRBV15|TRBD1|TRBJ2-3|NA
CATSSRGGGPSTDTQYF
TGTGCCACCAGCAGTCGAGGGGGCGGGCCTAGCACAGATACGCAGTATTTT
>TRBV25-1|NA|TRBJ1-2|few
CASSVGNYGYTF
TGTGCCAGCAGTGTTGGGAACTATGGCTACACCTTC
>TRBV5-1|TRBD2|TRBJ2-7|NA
CASSQGLAGIGKSYEQYF
TGCGCCAGCAGCCAGGGACTAGCGGGTATTGGGAAATCCTACGAGCAGTACTTC
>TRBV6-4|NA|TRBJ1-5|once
CASSLTGGGNQPQHF
TGTGCCAGCAGCCTAACGGGGGGTGGCAATCAGCCCCAGCATTTT
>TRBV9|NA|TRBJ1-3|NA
CASSVGGISGNTIYF
TGTGCCAGCAGCGTCGGGGGGATCTCTGGAAACACCATATATTTT
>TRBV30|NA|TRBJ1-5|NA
CAWSMDSLNQPQHF
TGTGCCTGGTCCATGGACAGCCTAAATCAGCCCCAGCATTTT
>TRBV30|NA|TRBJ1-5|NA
CAWDSSFPGRSNQPQHF
TGTGCCTGGGACTCCTCCTTCCCGGGGAGAAGCAATCAGCCCCAGCATTTT